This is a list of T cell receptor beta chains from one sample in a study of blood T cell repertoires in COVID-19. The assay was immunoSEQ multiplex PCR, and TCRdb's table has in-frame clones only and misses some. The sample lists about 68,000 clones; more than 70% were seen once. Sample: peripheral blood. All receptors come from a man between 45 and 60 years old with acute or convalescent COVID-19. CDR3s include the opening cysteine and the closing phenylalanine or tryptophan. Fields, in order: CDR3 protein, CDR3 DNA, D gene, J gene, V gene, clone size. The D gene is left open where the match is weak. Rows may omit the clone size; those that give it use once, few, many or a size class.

CDR3: CATSRAGYLNEQFF; DNA: TGTGCCACCAGCAGAGCAGGGTATCTCAATGAGCAGTTCTTC; D: NA; J: TRBJ2-1; V: TRBV15; size: NA
CDR3: CASSGGDRVTEQYF; DNA: TGTGCCAGCAGCGGGGGGGACAGGGTGACCGAGCAGTACTTC; D: TRBD1; J: TRBJ2-7; V: TRBV9; size: NA
CDR3: CSVEDLTGGAATNEKLFF; DNA: TGCAGCGTTGAAGACCTAACGGGGGGAGCCGCAACTAATGAAAAACTGTTTTTT; D: NA; J: TRBJ1-4; V: TRBV29-1; size: NA
CDR3: CASSEIYSGRRQFF; DNA: TGTGCCAGCAGTGAAATATATAGCGGGAGGAGGCAGTTCTTC; D: TRBD2; J: TRBJ2-1; V: TRBV6-1; size: few
CDR3: CASRGTGINYGYTF; DNA: TGTGCCAGCAGGGGGACAGGGATTAACTATGGCTACACCTTC; D: TRBD1; J: TRBJ1-2; V: TRBV25-1; size: NA
CDR3: CASSPPSLAGETQYF; DNA: TGTGCCAGCAGCCCCCCCTCTCTAGCGGGGGAGACCCAGTACTTC; D: TRBD2; J: TRBJ2-5; V: TRBV7-2; size: NA
CDR3: CASSFQGVWTEAFF; DNA: TGTGCCAGCAGCTTTCAGGGTGTTTGGACTGAAGCTTTCTTT; D: NA; J: TRBJ1-1; V: TRBV7-8; size: NA
CDR3: CASSQEGRGFVGELFF; DNA: TGCGCCAGCAGCCAAGAGGGCAGGGGGTTCGTCGGGGAGCTGTTTTTT; D: TRBD1; J: TRBJ2-2; V: TRBV4-1; size: NA
CDR3: CSVVGGNEQFF; DNA: TGCAGCGTTGTAGGGGGCAATGAGCAGTTCTTC; D: NA; J: TRBJ2-1; V: TRBV29-1; size: NA
CDR3: CASSQVSVYEQFF; DNA: TGTGCCAGCAGCCAAGTTAGCGTCTATGAGCAGTTCTTC; D: NA; J: TRBJ2-1; V: TRBV3-1/TRBV3-2; size: NA
CDR3: CASSQLFRGYEQYF; DNA: TGTGCCAGCAGCCAACTTTTCCGCGGGTACGAGCAGTACTTC; D: NA; J: TRBJ2-7; V: TRBV3-1/TRBV3-2; size: NA
CDR3: CASTGSGSYNEQFF; DNA: TGTGCCAGTACCGGAAGCGGCTCCTACAATGAGCAGTTCTTC; D: NA; J: TRBJ2-1; V: TRBV19; size: NA
CDR3: CASSPSYEQYF; DNA: TGTGCCAGCAGCCCGTCCTACGAGCAGTACTTC; D: NA; J: TRBJ2-7; V: TRBV11-3; size: NA
CDR3: CASSPLGQGGYEQYF; DNA: TGTGCCAGCTCACCACTAGGACAGGGCGGGTACGAGCAGTACTTC; D: TRBD1; J: TRBJ2-7; V: TRBV18; size: NA
CDR3: CASSESGGPTEAFF; DNA: TGCGCCAGCAGTGAGTCCGGGGGACCCACTGAAGCTTTCTTT; D: NA; J: TRBJ1-1; V: TRBV10-1; size: NA
CDR3: CASSIDRLRNQPQHF; DNA: TGTGCCAGCAGCATCGACAGGCTACGAAATCAGCCCCAGCATTTT; D: NA; J: TRBJ1-5; V: TRBV6-5; size: NA
CDR3: CASSQGAGGFDYGYTF; DNA: TGTGCCAGCAGCCAAGGGGCAGGGGGCTTCGACTATGGCTACACCTTC; D: TRBD1; J: TRBJ1-2; V: TRBV3-1/TRBV3-2; size: NA
CDR3: CASYNGGVDLHF; DNA: TGTGCCAGTTATAATGGCGGAGTTGACCTCCACTTT; D: NA; J: TRBJ1-6; V: TRBV19; size: few
CDR3: CASSPRLAGPNEQFF; DNA: TGTGCCAGCAGCCCCCGGCTAGCGGGACCGAATGAGCAGTTCTTC; D: TRBD2; J: TRBJ2-1; V: TRBV9; size: NA
CDR3: CAYTKWVAGASTDTQYF; DNA: TGTGCCTACACAAAGTGGGTAGCGGGGGCCTCCACAGATACGCAGTATTTT; D: TRBD2; J: TRBJ2-3; V: TRBV30; size: NA
CDR3: CASKPSGTANTEAFF; DNA: TGTGCCAGTAAACCTTCCGGGACAGCGAACACTGAAGCTTTCTTT; D: TRBD1; J: TRBJ1-1; V: TRBV19; size: few
CDR3: CASSYGSAGPQHF; DNA: TGTGCCAGCAGTTACGGTTCCGCAGGCCCCCAGCATTTT; D: NA; J: TRBJ1-5; V: TRBV6-5; size: NA
CDR3: CAAWANSGNTIYF; DNA: TGTGCCGCCTGGGCTAACTCTGGAAACACCATATATTTT; D: NA; J: TRBJ1-3; V: TRBV27; size: once
CDR3: CASSQEGQGASGYTF; DNA: TGCGCCAGCAGCCAAGAGGGACAGGGCGCCTCTGGCTACACCTTC; D: TRBD1; J: TRBJ1-2; V: TRBV4-1; size: NA
CDR3: CASSPRRGGTRTDTQYF; DNA: TGTGCCAGTAGCCCTCGGCGCGGGGGGACACGCACAGATACGCAGTATTTT; D: TRBD2; J: TRBJ2-3; V: TRBV19; size: NA
CDR3: CASFPSDRGLFSNQPQHF; DNA: TGTGCCAGCTTCCCCTCGGACAGGGGGCTCTTTAGCAATCAGCCCCAGCATTTT; D: TRBD1; J: TRBJ1-5; V: TRBV2; size: NA
CDR3: CASSQGQERYSEQYF; DNA: TGTGCCAGCTCACAAGGACAGGAAAGGTATAGCGAGCAGTACTTC; D: TRBD1; J: TRBJ2-7; V: TRBV18; size: NA
CDR3: CASRSASTGELFF; DNA: TGCGCCAGCAGGAGCGCGAGCACCGGGGAGCTGTTTTTT; D: NA; J: TRBJ2-2; V: TRBV10-1; size: NA
CDR3: CASSVGDSTRRRTGELFF; DNA: TGTGCCAGCAGCGTAGGGGACAGTACAAGGCGGAGAACCGGGGAGCTGTTTTTT; D: TRBD1; J: TRBJ2-2; V: TRBV9; size: NA
CDR3: CATSPAGSSTDTQYF; DNA: TGTGCCACCAGTCCGGCGGGGAGTAGCACAGATACGCAGTATTTT; D: NA; J: TRBJ2-3; V: TRBV24-1; size: NA
CDR3: CAWSGGQPYTEAFF; DNA: TGTGCCTGGAGTGGCGGTCAGCCTTACACTGAAGCTTTCTTT; D: NA; J: TRBJ1-1; V: TRBV30; size: NA
CDR3: CASSGTAQETQYF; DNA: TGTGCCAGCTCAGGGACAGCCCAAGAGACCCAGTACTTC; D: TRBD1; J: TRBJ2-5; V: TRBV18; size: NA
CDR3: CASSQDTGALGSPLHF; DNA: TGTGCCAGCAGCCAAGACACAGGCGCTTTGGGGTCACCCCTCCACTTT; D: NA; J: TRBJ1-6; V: TRBV3-1/TRBV3-2; size: NA
CDR3: CASSHPTGFDVYTF; DNA: TGTGCCAGCAGTCACCCGACAGGGTTTGATGTCTACACCTTC; D: TRBD1; J: TRBJ1-2; V: TRBV28; size: NA
CDR3: CAWAHSVQPSSYGYTF; DNA: TGTGCCTGGGCCCATAGTGTACAGCCAAGTAGCTATGGCTACACCTTC; D: NA; J: TRBJ1-2; V: TRBV30; size: NA
CDR3: CATSDYREVQPQHF; DNA: TGTGCCACCAGTGATTACAGGGAAGTCCAGCCCCAGCATTTT; D: NA; J: TRBJ1-5; V: TRBV24-1; size: NA
CDR3: CASSPVASQTYEQYF; DNA: TGTGCCAGCAGCCCCGTGGCTAGCCAAACCTACGAGCAGTACTTC; D: NA; J: TRBJ2-7; V: TRBV4-2; size: NA
CDR3: CASSLFRDRGSEQYF; DNA: TGTGCCAGCAGCTTATTCCGGGACAGGGGGTCCGAGCAGTACTTC; D: TRBD1; J: TRBJ2-7; V: TRBV11-3; size: NA
CDR3: CASSEGEEQPQHF; DNA: TGTGCCAGCAGTGAAGGCGAGGAGCAGCCCCAGCATTTT; D: NA; J: TRBJ1-5; V: TRBV6-1; size: NA
CDR3: CASSLAGPSSYNSPLHF; DNA: TGCGCCAGCAGCTTGGCAGGTCCCAGCTCCTATAATTCACCCCTCCACTTT; D: NA; J: TRBJ1-6; V: TRBV5-1; size: NA
CDR3: CASSSPGYTDTQYF; DNA: TGTGCCAGCAGTTCCCCGGGGTACACAGATACGCAGTATTTT; D: NA; J: TRBJ2-3; V: TRBV28; size: NA